This T cell receptor beta chain was recovered during a study of blood T cell repertoires in COVID-19. Clones were read by immunoSEQ multiplex PCR, and TCRdb kept only the in-frame ones, dropping some. The profile shows approximately 430,000 clones, roughly 89% of them singletons. The CDR3 has 15 residues. From germline, CDR1 is SGHTS and CDR2 YDEGEE. The ends lost 5 bases at V and 2 bases at J; junction bases unmatched: 5. The chain has TRBV5-8 and TRBJ2-3, with 10 bases identical to TRBD2. This TCR was recovered from a woman aged 30 to 39 with active or convalescent COVID-19. Input material: peripheral blood. The CDR3 spells CASRGTSADTDTQYF. The CDR3 region has the DNA TGTGCCAGCAGGGGGACTAGCGCCGACACAGATACGCAGTATTTT.